A selection of T cell receptor beta chains follows, all from one sample in a study of neoadjuvant anti-PD-1 for oral cavity cancer. Sequencing used immunoSEQ multiplex PCR; TCRdb keeps in-frame clones, though not all of them. Seen here are around 67,000 clones, approximately 87% observed once, and the top ten hold 2.5% to 3.5%. This sample comprised PBMCs, obtained after nivolumab (anti-PD-1) treatment. The receptors derive from a person aged 35-79 years with oral cavity squamous cell carcinoma. CDR3s include the opening cysteine and the closing phenylalanine or tryptophan. A D gene is named only where the DNA matches it firmly. The size of a clone is reported for some rows only, either as once, few or many, or as a class for expanded clones.

V gene,D gene,J gene,clone size,CDR3 DNA,CDR3 protein
TRBV5-1,TRBD2,TRBJ2-4,-,TGCGCCAGCAGCTTGGAGGGAGGGCGGAACATTCAGTACTTC,CASSLEGGRNIQYF
TRBV27,TRBD1,TRBJ1-6,-,TGTGCCAGCAGTTGGGGGCAGGGGGGAACTAATTCACCCCTCCACTTT,CASSWGQGGTNSPLHF
TRBV5-1,TRBD1,TRBJ2-7,-,TGCGCCAGCAGCCCTAGGGCTCGGAGACAGGGGGCCTACGAGCAGTACTTC,CASSPRARRQGAYEQYF
TRBV7-3,-,TRBJ2-1,-,TGTGCCAGCAGCTTTCGGCAGGGGGGATACAATGAGCAGTTCTTC,CASSFRQGGYNEQFF
TRBV5-8,-,TRBJ2-6,few,TGTGCCAGCAGCGCGGGCCTTTTTAGCTCTGGGGCCAACGTCCTGACTTTC,CASSAGLFSSGANVLTF
TRBV11-2,TRBD2,TRBJ2-1,few,TGTGCCAGCAGCTCGGGACTAGCGGGGGTATACAATGAGCAGTTCTTC,CASSSGLAGVYNEQFF
TRBV11-3,TRBD2,TRBJ2-4,once,TGTGCCAGCAGCTTTCTCAGCACTAGCGGGAGACCCTCGGAAAACATTCAGTACTTC,CASSFLSTSGRPSENIQYF
TRBV7-8,TRBD1,TRBJ2-5,once,TGTGCCAGCAGCTCCCTCGGGGACAGGGCGAGACCGGGTGTCCAGTACTTC,CASSSLGDRARPGVQYF
TRBV6-5,-,TRBJ1-5,-,TGTGCCAGCAGTCAATCTGGACAGTCCAATCAGCCCCAGCATTTT,CASSQSGQSNQPQHF
TRBV29-1,-,TRBJ2-1,-,TGCAGCGTTGAAAGCCAGCGGCCCTACAATGAGCAGTTCTTC,CSVESQRPYNEQFF
TRBV14,-,TRBJ2-1,-,TGTGCCAGCAGCCAAGCAAACTCCCTCACTGAGCAGTTCTTC,CASSQANSLTEQFF
TRBV18,TRBD1,TRBJ2-7,-,TGTGCCAGCTCACCTACTCGGACAGGGTCGACCGACGAGCAGTACTTC,CASSPTRTGSTDEQYF
TRBV19,-,TRBJ2-3,-,TGTGCCAGTAGTATAGTTGGAGATACGCAGTATTTT,CASSIVGDTQYF
TRBV13,TRBD2,TRBJ2-5,-,TGTGCCAGCAGCCCCCATACTAGCGAAGAGACCCAGTACTTC,CASSPHTSEETQYF
TRBV28,-,TRBJ2-2,-,TGTGCCAGCCAACCTCTTCAACGTCCCGGGGAGCTGTTTTTT,CASQPLQRPGELFF
TRBV27,-,TRBJ1-5,-,TGTGCCAGCAGTTTAAGGGGAGATTATAGCAATCAGCCCCAGCATTTT,CASSLRGDYSNQPQHF
TRBV4-2,TRBD2,TRBJ2-2,-,TGTGCCAGCAGCCAAGGACCAACTAGCGGGGGAAACACCGGGGAGCTGTTTTTT,CASSQGPTSGGNTGELFF
TRBV14,TRBD1,TRBJ2-5,-,TGTGCCAGCAGCCCCTTGACAGGGAGAGATCAAGAGACCCAGTACTTC,CASSPLTGRDQETQYF
TRBV9,TRBD2,TRBJ2-3,-,TGTGCCAGCAGCCCGGGGGGGCTAGCCGCGGCGCATACTAGCACAGATACGCAGTATTTT,CASSPGGLAAAHTSTDTQYF
TRBV28,TRBD1,TRBJ1-5,-,TGTGCCAGCAGTGCAGCGGGACAGAGGAATCAGCCCCAGCATTTT,CASSAAGQRNQPQHF
TRBV28,-,TRBJ2-7,-,TGTGCCAGCAGTTCCGGCGCCTACGAGCAGTACTTC,CASSSGAYEQYF
TRBV18,-,TRBJ1-2,-,TGTGCCAGCTCACCACCGGCTGACAGCTACTTCTATGGCTACACCTTC,CASSPPADSYFYGYTF
TRBV5-1,TRBD2,TRBJ2-7,-,TGCGCCAGCAGCTTCCCAGAGCGGGAGGGCTCTTCCCAATACGAGCAGTACTTC,CASSFPEREGSSQYEQYF
TRBV7-2,TRBD1,TRBJ1-2,once,TGTGCCAGCAGCTCAATTTTCCGGTGGCTTGGGACAGGGGGTGGCTACACCTTC,CASSSIFRWLGTGGGYTF
TRBV2,TRBD1,TRBJ1-1,few,TGTGCCAGCAACCTGGGACAGAGGAACACTGAAGCTTTCTTT,CASNLGQRNTEAFF
TRBV19,-,TRBJ2-5,-,TGTGCCAGTAGTATAGGGGCCAGGGCTGGGGAGACCCAGTACTTC,CASSIGARAGETQYF
TRBV6-4,-,TRBJ1-5,-,TGTGCCAGGACCGGGAACTCTATGGGCAATCAGCCCCAGCATTTT,CARTGNSMGNQPQHF
TRBV13,-,TRBJ1-2,-,TGTGCCAGCAGCCCGGGTACCTATGGTTCCGATGGCTACACCTTC,CASSPGTYGSDGYTF
TRBV4-1,TRBD2,TRBJ2-3,-,TGCGCCAGCAGCCAAATAACGGGAGGGCGCCGAGATACGCAGTATTTT,CASSQITGGRRDTQYF
TRBV28,TRBD2,TRBJ2-3,-,TGTGCCAGCAGTTTCGCTCTAGCGGGAGGGACAGATACGCAGTATTTT,CASSFALAGGTDTQYF
TRBV7-8,-,TRBJ1-2,-,TGTGCCAGCAGCTTCCGTACTGGCAGACCTGGGAACTATGGCTACACCTTC,CASSFRTGRPGNYGYTF
TRBV6-1,TRBD2,TRBJ2-7,-,TGTGCCAGCAGTAGACTAGCGGACTCCTACGAGCAGTACTTC,CASSRLADSYEQYF
TRBV20-1,-,TRBJ2-7,-,TGCAGTGCTGCGATATTAACCGAGCAGTACTTC,CSAAILTEQYF
TRBV5-1,-,TRBJ1-2,-,TGCGCCAGCAGCTTGGAAGTGTCGTACTATGGCTACACCTTC,CASSLEVSYYGYTF
TRBV19,-,TRBJ1-1,-,TGTGCCAGTAGCCCTTGGACCAACACTGAAGCTTTCTTT,CASSPWTNTEAFF
TRBV7-9,TRBD1,TRBJ1-4,-,TGTGCCAGCAGCGTATCACAGGGGTATAATGAAAAACTGTTTTTT,CASSVSQGYNEKLFF
TRBV6-1,-,TRBJ1-1,-,TGTGCCAGCAGTGAAGCGGGGGATGGGGGCACTGAAGCTTTCTTT,CASSEAGDGGTEAFF
TRBV11-1,-,TRBJ2-1,-,TGTGCCAGCAGCTTTTTTCTGGCCCGAGGGAATGAGCAGTTCTTC,CASSFFLARGNEQFF
TRBV10-3,-,TRBJ2-2,-,TGTGCCATCAGTGACGGGTTAGCACTTACCGGGGAGCTGTTTTTT,CAISDGLALTGELFF
TRBV7-8,TRBD2,TRBJ2-4,-,TGTGCCAGCAGCTTAGCGAGGCGGCTAGCGGGAGTCAAAAACATTCAGTACTTC,CASSLARRLAGVKNIQYF
TRBV6-1,-,TRBJ1-2,once,TGTGCCAGCAGGGCCTGGAGCGGCTACACCTTC,CASRAWSGYTF
TRBV2,-,TRBJ2-3,-,TGTGCCAGCCTGGGGGACGGGGATACGCAGTATTTT,CASLGDGDTQYF
TRBV5-5,TRBD2,TRBJ2-5,-,TGTGCCAGCAGTGGGGGGGTTGAAGAGACCCAGTACTTC,CASSGGVEETQYF
TRBV5-1,-,TRBJ2-4,-,TGCGCCAGCAGCTTGGGGCCGACAACAGGTTGGGTAGCCAAAAACATTCAGTACTTC,CASSLGPTTGWVAKNIQYF
TRBV5-1,-,TRBJ2-1,-,TGCGCCAGCAGCTTTAGCTTGAGCTCCTACAATGAGCAGTTCTTC,CASSFSLSSYNEQFF
TRBV9,-,TRBJ1-2,-,TGTGCCAGCAGCGTAGAGGGACACGCGACACTGGCTCGCTACACCTTC,CASSVEGHATLARYTF
TRBV28,TRBD1,TRBJ1-5,few,TGTGCCAGCAGCACAACAGGGGGCGGGCCCCAGCATTTT,CASSTTGGGPQHF
TRBV5-1,TRBD2,TRBJ2-1,once,TGCGCCAGCAGCTTCGGTAGCGGGAGCGGGTCCTACAATGAGCAGTTCTTC,CASSFGSGSGSYNEQFF
TRBV5-6,TRBD2,TRBJ2-2,-,TGTGCCAGCAGCGTATCACCGGGACTAGCGGCGAACACCGGGGAGCTGTTTTTT,CASSVSPGLAANTGELFF